The text below deals with one T cell receptor beta chain. Its specificity is unknown. The sample comes from a study of cytomegalovirus exposure and HLA in healthy donors. Study-wide findings and caveats: The study listed 150 to 200 cytomegalovirus-associated TCR beta chains. Later analysis identified 16,951 TCR beta sequences associated with HLA alleles, using a false discovery rate threshold of 0.05.

CDR3 size: 13 residues. From germline, CDR1 is WSHSY and CDR2 SAAADI. Trimming took 7 bases from V and 4 from J, leaving 13 bases between them. The donors were healthy bone marrow donors. PCR used 60 Vbeta primers and 13 Jbeta primers. TCRdb's copy holds only in-frame clones and misses some; the assay was immunoSEQ multiplex PCR. The sample gives 250,000 to 350,000 clones, approximately 90% of which show up once; around 2.1% is in the top ten. The V call is TRBV10-2, the J call TRBJ1-1; weak D call: TRBD1 (6 bases). The sample was PBMCs. The sequence was obtained from a woman in her late teens or twenties in good health and CMV-seronegative. The CDR3: CASNTGQITEAFF. The CDR3 nucleotides are TGCGCCAGCAACACCGGACAGATCACTGAAGCTTTCTTT.